Following are 19 T cell receptor beta chains from one sample sequenced in a study of technical replicates of blood from several donors. Profiled with immunoSEQ multiplex PCR; TCRdb holds only in-frame clones, not every one. Of approximately 81,000 clones in the sample, under 96% were seen once. The source material was T cells isolated from PBMCs. These TCRs come from a human donor in good health.

This chain uses TRBV5-6 with TRBJ2-5; TRBD1 might be the D (5 bases). CDR1 is SGHDT, CDR2 YYEEEE, per germline. The CDR3 sequence is 16 residues long. The ends were cut back, 3 bases at V and 5 bases at J, with 20 bases in the middle. The CDR3 sequence is CASSSWWQGIVETQYF. CDR3 DNA sequence: TGTGCCAGCAGCTCGTGGTGGCAGGGTATAGTTGAGACCCAGTACTTC. Full variable domain (missing parts from reference TRBV5-6 and TRBJ2-5): DAGVTQSPTHLIKTRGQQVTLRCSPKSGHDTVSWYQQALGQGPQFIFQYYEEEERQRGNFPDRFSGHQFPNYSSELNVNALLLGDSALYLCASSSWWQGIVETQYFGPGTRLLVL.

This clone has just one count. The genes are TRBV19 and TRBJ2-7, with D unclear. CDR3 length equals 15 residues. From germline, CDR1 is LNHDA and CDR2 SQIVND (reference sequence). Trimming cost V 1 base and J 0 bases, with 10 bases left between them. The CDR3 reads CASSIGNYASYEQYF. The CDR3 coding sequence is TGTGCCAGTAGTATAGGAAACTATGCCTCCTACGAGCAGTACTTC.

The genes are TRBV30 and TRBJ1-2; D not resolved. In germline, CDR1 is GTSNPN, CDR2 SVGIG (reference sequence). The CDR3 totals 12 residues. V lost 4 bases, J lost 3 bases, and 9 bases lay in between. CDR3: CAWNPEDYGYTF. The CDR3, as DNA: TGTGCCTGGAATCCAGAGGACTATGGCTACACCTTC.

The CDR3 loop is CASRFWLAAYEKLFF. Written as DNA, the CDR3 is TGTGCCAGCAGGTTTTGGTTAGCGGCATACGAAAAACTGTTTTTT. The rearrangement links TRBV6-1 to TRBJ1-4; D not resolved. The CDR3 runs to 15 residues. Germline CDR1 and CDR2: MNHNS and SASEGT. The V and J ends lost 6 bases and 8 bases respectively, with 19 bases between them.

The chain couples TRBV9 to TRBJ1-3; tentative D call: TRBD1 (6 bases). Trimming took off 3 bases at V and 4 bases at J, with 23 bases between the two ends. The germline V gene has CDR1 SGDLS and CDR2 YYNGEE. This CDR3 has 18 residues. The CDR3 reads CASSANPTTGLGGNTIYF. CDR3 nucleotides: TGTGCCAGCAGCGCGAACCCCACAACAGGGCTTGGAGGAAACACCATATATTTT.

The genes are TRBV11-2 and TRBJ1-1; TRBD1 matches 9 bases. Per the germline V gene, CDR1 is SGHAT and CDR2 is FQNNGV. Trimming took 4 bases from V and 7 from J; bases not matched to a gene: 4. The CDR3 sequence is 13 residues long. CDR3: CASSWGQGDEAFF. The CDR3 DNA sequence: TGTGCCAGCAGCTGGGGACAGGGTGATGAAGCTTTCTTT.

This sequence joins TRBV18 and TRBJ1-2; no definite D call. The CDR3 runs 16 residues. V lost 1 base to trimming and J lost 8 bases, with 20 bases between them. CDR1 is KGHSH, CDR2 LQKENI, per germline. The CDR3 coding sequence is TGTGCCAGCTCACCACTCCGGGCCCAGCAGGAGGAGGGCTACACCTTC. Translating it yields CASSPLRAQQEEGYTF.

The chain combines TRBV9 with TRBJ2-1; 12 bases fit TRBD2. The CDR3 is 16 residues long. Germline-derived CDR1 and CDR2 are SGDLS and YYNGEE. V was pared by 2 bases and J by 5 bases, with 5 bases of the junction left unmatched. CDR3 region: CASSVGLAGSNNEQFF. For the CDR3, the DNA is TGTGCCAGCAGCGTGGGACTAGCGGGTTCAAACAATGAGCAGTTCTTC.

The gene calls are TRBV28 and TRBJ2-3; possibly TRBD1 for D (6 bases). The length of the CDR3 is 13 residues. Germline loops: CDR1 MDHEN, CDR2 SYDVKM. V was shortened by 8 bases and J by 2 bases, with 11 bases between the two germline ends. The CDR3 sequence is CASGTLNTDTQYF. The CDR3 DNA reads as TGTGCCAGCGGGACACTAAACACAGATACGCAGTATTTT.

This sequence joins TRBV19 and TRBJ1-5; D remains unclear. Trimming took 3 bases from V and 5 from J, leaving 11 bases between them. Germline CDR1 LNHDA, CDR2 SQIVND (reference sequence). This CDR3 contains 14 residues. The CDR3 DNA sequence: TGTGCCAGTAGTATCATCCCCATAGATCAGCCCCAGCATTTT. It yields the protein CASSIIPIDQPQHF.

This chain joins TRBV18 and TRBJ2-7; 7 nucleotides match TRBD1. The CDR3 is 14 amino acids. Germline values: CDR1 KGHSH, CDR2 LQKENI. Trimming took 4 bases from V and 5 from J; bases not matched to a gene: 8. The CDR3 is CASSRPTGTHEQYF. CDR3 sequence (DNA): TGTGCCAGCTCACGCCCGACAGGGACCCACGAGCAGTACTTC.

The chain recombines TRBV7-8 with TRBJ1-2; D not certain. The V and J ends lost 5 bases and 2 bases respectively, with 9 bases between them. This CDR3 has 13 amino acids. CDR1 SGHVS and CDR2 FQNEAQ come from the germline V gene. This CDR3 reads CASSPSGNYGYTF. The CDR3 nucleotides read TGTGCCAGCAGCCCTAGTGGGAACTATGGCTACACCTTC.

The chain links TRBV28 to TRBJ1-2; TRBD1 matches at 10 bases. V shed 3 bases, J shed 8 bases, and the junction held 0 bases outside the gene matches. Looked up from germline, CDR1 is MDHEN and CDR2 is SYDVKM. The CDR3 runs to 12 residues. CDR3 in DNA: TGTGCCAGCAGTTTGGACAGGGGGGGCTACACCTTC. Translated: CASSLDRGGYTF.

The rearrangement links TRBV7-9 to TRBJ2-7; 8 bases line up with TRBD1. With 4 bases clipped from V and 4 bases from J, the junction kept 3 bases outside the gene matches. CDR3 length equals 13 residues. Germline lookup yields CDR1 SEHNR and CDR2 FQNEAQ (reference sequence). The CDR3 region is CASSSRGLYEQYF. CDR3 bases: TGTGCCAGCAGCTCCAGGGGGCTGTACGAGCAGTACTTC.

This rearrangement joins TRBV4-3 to TRBJ1-4, with 7 bases identical to TRBD1. The CDR3 loop spans 15 amino acids. Unmatched junction bases numbered 8, after V lost 4 bases and J lost 6 bases. Germline CDR1 and CDR2: LGHNA and YSLEER. CDR3 DNA sequence: TGCGCCAGCAGCCTCACAGGGGACGTCGATGAAAAACTGTTTTTT. Protein: CASSLTGDVDEKLFF.

The genes are TRBV7-9 and TRBJ2-3; a possible D gene is TRBD1 (6 bases). Germline assignment: CDR1 SEHNR and CDR2 FQNEAQ (reference sequence). Between the trimmed V and J ends, which lost 5 bases and 4 bases, there was a span of 13 bases. This CDR3 is 14 amino acids long. CDR3 DNA sequence: TGTGCCAGCAGCCCGCGTGGACAGCCAGATACGCAGTATTTT. It yields the protein CASSPRGQPDTQYF.

Turning to this clone: This sample includes further DNA sequences coding for the same CDR3. The chain carries TRBV27 and TRBJ2-1, with TRBD2 matching over 11 bases. V was pared by 3 bases and J by 6 bases, with 4 bases of the junction left unmatched. Germline CDR1 is MNHEY and CDR2 is SMNVEV (reference sequence). The CDR3 sequence is 15 residues long. The CDR3 region has the DNA TGTGCCAGCAGTTTGAGTCTAGCGGGGGGCAATGAGCAGTTCTTC. This gives the protein CASSLSLAGGNEQFF.

J is TRBJ2-1 and V is TRBV29-1; D may be TRBD1 (6 bases). Germline CDR1 reads SQVTM; CDR2 reads ANQGSEA. V lost 7 bases and J lost 6, with 16 bases in between. This CDR3 spans 13 amino acids. The CDR3 sequence is CSGQDSPGNEQFF. As DNA, the CDR3 is TGCAGCGGCCAGGACAGCCCGGGCAATGAGCAGTTCTTC.

This clone was seen only a few times. The rearrangement uses TRBV2 and TRBJ1-5; D not resolved. Trimming pared 4 bases from V and 0 bases from J, leaving 4 bases between. Germline V CDR1 and CDR2: SNHLY, FYNNEI. The CDR3 has 13 residues. This CDR3 reads CASSVYSNQPQHF. CDR3 DNA: TGTGCCAGCAGTGTCTATAGCAATCAGCCCCAGCATTTT.